The TCR beta chain described here comes from a study of blood T cell repertoires in COVID-19. This CDR3 is 13 amino acids long. From germline, CDR1 is KGHDR and CDR2 SFDVKD. V dropped 7 bases and J dropped 8; count of bases not matched to a gene: 5. Enrollees, roughly 18 to 90 years old, lived in approximately 25 US areas. Grouping used clinical history reported by participants in a survey and questionnaire. As originally analysed: Amplification from reference gene primers served as the basis for estimated nucleated cell counts. Libraries were prepared by immunoSEQ multiplex PCR; TCRdb keeps only in-frame clonotypes and omits some of them. D and trimming come from the DNA, and the V and J calls and clone size come from that table. The sample holds about 240,000 clones, roughly 86% seen once.

The sequenced material came from PBMCs or T cells enriched from blood (not recorded which). This receptor was identified in a woman in her thirties or forties with acute COVID-19. This rearrangement joins TRBV24-1 to TRBJ1-1; 11 bases match TRBD1. Here the CDR3 reads CATRGQGGGEAFF. As DNA, the CDR3 is TGTGCCACCAGGGGACAGGGGGGAGGGGAAGCTTTCTTT.